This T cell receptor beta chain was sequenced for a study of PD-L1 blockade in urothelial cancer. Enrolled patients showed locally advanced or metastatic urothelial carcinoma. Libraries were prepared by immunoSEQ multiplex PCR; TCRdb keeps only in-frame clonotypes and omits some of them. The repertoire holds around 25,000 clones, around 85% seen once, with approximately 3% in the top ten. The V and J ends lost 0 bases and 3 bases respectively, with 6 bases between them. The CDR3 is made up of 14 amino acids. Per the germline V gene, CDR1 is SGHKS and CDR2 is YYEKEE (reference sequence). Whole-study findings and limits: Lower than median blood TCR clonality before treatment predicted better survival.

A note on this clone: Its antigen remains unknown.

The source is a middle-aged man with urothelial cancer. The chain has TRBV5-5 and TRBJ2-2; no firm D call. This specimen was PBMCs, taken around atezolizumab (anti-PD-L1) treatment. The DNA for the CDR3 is TGTGCCAGCAGCTTGGAAATATACACCGGGGAGCTGTTTTTT. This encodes CASSLEIYTGELFF. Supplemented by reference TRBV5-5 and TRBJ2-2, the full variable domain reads DAGVTQSPTHLIKTRGQQVTLRCSPISGHKSVSWYQQVLGQGPQFIFQYYEKEERGRGNFPDRFSARQFPNYSSELNVNALLLGDSALYLCASSLEIYTGELFFGEGSRLTVL.